This TCR beta chain stems from a study of chemoradiotherapy in HPV16-positive cancers. Study results and limitations: In HPV16-positive patients, HPV-responsive T-cell expansion tracked better recurrence-free survival.

The V end was cut by 4 bases, the J end by 6 bases, with 7 bases between. Germline-derived CDR1 and CDR2 are SGHNT and YYREEE (reference sequence). The CDR3 is 12 residues long. About this clone: Its antigen is as yet unknown.

This table comes from immunoSEQ multiplex PCR, and its TCRdb copy is limited to in-frame clones, with some not included. The sample lists approximately 50,000 clones, around nine tenths seen once, with roughly 3.5% in the top ten. The sample in question was blood, obtained from a patient who underwent chemoradiotherapy. The rearrangement links TRBV5-4 to TRBJ2-2; D not certain. The TCR was taken from a human donor with HPV-associated anogenital cancer. The CDR3 reads CASSAEAGELFF. In nucleotides, the CDR3 is TGTGCCAGCAGCGCAGAGGCCGGGGAGCTGTTTTTT.